This TCR beta chain was profiled in a study of cytomegalovirus exposure and HLA in healthy donors. Study overall: The platform used for the 120 or so validation repertoires matched that of the 650 to 750 first-cohort repertoires, a later analysis reported. Study results and limitations: A classifier reportedly called cytomegalovirus status with high sensitivity and specificity. Researchers counted around 180 TCR beta chains as cytomegalovirus-associated.

Assay used: immunoSEQ multiplex PCR; TCRdb lists only in-frame clones, some missing. The sample carries 190,000 or so clones, roughly four fifths recorded once. The donors were part of the validation cohort of 120 subjects. That cohort was separate from the first cohort, which comprised under 700 subjects. V lost 0 bases to trimming and J lost 1 base; unmatched junction nucleotides: 2. Germline values: CDR1 SGHDT, CDR2 YYEEEE. The CDR3 has 15 amino acids. Points on this clone: Its target is not known.

Sequenced input: PBMCs. The V and J genes are TRBV5-6 and TRBJ2-3; TRBD2 aligns across 7 bases. The sequence was obtained from a woman aged 18-29 years in good health and CMV-seropositive. The CDR3 here is CASSLVTSGTDTQYF. DNA for the CDR3: TGTGCCAGCAGCTTGGTTACTAGCGGCACAGATACGCAGTATTTT.